The 14 T cell receptor beta chains below come from one sample, sequenced in a study of T cell responses to AZD1222 COVID-19 vaccine. Only in-frame clones appear in the TCRdb table, and some are missing; sequencing was by immunoSEQ multiplex PCR. This table holds about 130,000 clones, 75% to 90% found once. The sequencing used peripheral blood, collected on day 0 of AZD1222 vaccination. These receptors originate from an adult in good health.

In its sample, this clone was seen once. For the CDR3, the DNA is TGCGCCAGCAGCTTGGGACAGAATTACTATGGCTACACCTTC. Protein product: CASSLGQNYYGYTF. This chain uses TRBV5-1 with TRBJ1-2; D perhaps matches TRBD1 (5 bases). From germline, CDR1 is SGHRS and CDR2 YFSETQ. The CDR3 covers 14 residues. V lost 0 bases, J lost 3 bases, and 9 bases lay in between.

J is TRBJ1-1 and V is TRBV6-5; perhaps TRBD1 as D (6 bases). CDR3 length: 15 amino acids. Germline CDR1 MNHEY, CDR2 SVGAGI. V gave up 0 bases and J gave up 10 bases, with 18 bases separating them. The CDR3 protein is CASSYSLNRASIAFF. In DNA, the CDR3 is TGTGCCAGCAGTTACTCGTTGAACAGGGCTTCGATAGCTTTCTTT.

The rearrangement uses TRBV12-5 and TRBJ2-7; D may match TRBD1 or TRBD2 (5 bases each). CDR3 length: 15 residues. Germline CDR1 is LGHNT and CDR2 is FRNRAP. V shed 5 bases and J shed 2 bases, with 16 bases lying between them. The CDR3 sequence is CASGPGRSTPYEQYF. CDR3 bases: TGTGCTAGTGGTCCGGGACGGAGCACGCCCTACGAGCAGTACTTC.

The chain joins TRBV7-9 to TRBJ2-7, with a possible D match to TRBD1 (5 bases). V lost 5 bases and J 3 bases, leaving 11 bases between the germline ends. The CDR3 spans 13 residues. The germline V gene encodes CDR1 SEHNR and CDR2 FQNEAQ (reference sequence). CDR3 sequence (DNA): TGTGCCAGCAGCCGCCAGGGTATCTACGAGCAGTACTTC. Its translation: CASSRQGIYEQYF.

About this clone: Additional DNA sequences in this sample encode the identical CDR3. V gene TRBV5-6 combines with J gene TRBJ1-2; D not certain. CDR1 is SGHDT, CDR2 YYEEEE, per germline. Trimming cost V 7 bases and J 8 bases, with 12 bases left between them. This CDR3 has 11 residues. The CDR3 region has the DNA TGTGCCAGCTCATTGGGAGGGGGCTACACCTTC. Translated, it gives CASSLGGGYTF.

Points on this clone: This sample also contains other DNA sequences that code for the same CDR3. The chain has TRBV20-1 and TRBJ1-1, with no clear D. The CDR3 runs 11 residues. The V gene lost 1 base and the J gene lost 5 bases, with 5 bases spanning the gap. Germline V gene sequence: CDR1 DFQATT, CDR2 SNEGSKA (reference sequence). Here the CDR3 DNA reads TGCAGTGCTAGAGGCGGGACTGAAGCTTTCTTT. Translation gives CSARGGTEAFF.

The chain recombines TRBV5-1 with TRBJ1-1, with D possibly being TRBD1 (5 bases). V was trimmed by 0 bases and J by 1 base, leaving 10 bases between them. Germline CDR1 and CDR2: SGHRS and YFSETQ. CDR3 length: 15 residues. The CDR3 region has the DNA TGCGCCAGCAGCTTGGCAGGGAGGGGGAACACTGAAGCTTTCTTT. It is translated as CASSLAGRGNTEAFF. Drawing the rest from reference TRBV5-1 and TRBJ1-1, the complete variable domain is KAGVTQTPRYLIKTRGQQVTLSCSPISGHRSVSWYQQTPGQGLQFLFEYFSETQRNKGNFPGRFSGRQFSNSRSEMNVSTLELGDSALYLCASSLAGRGNTEAFFGQGTRLTVV.

The rearrangement joins TRBV9 to TRBJ2-5; D call uncertain. Germline CDR1 SGDLS, CDR2 YYNGEE. Trimming removed 4 bases from V and 5 bases from J, with 15 bases in between. This CDR3 is built from 14 residues. This CDR3 reads CASSTSSSYETQYF. In DNA form, the CDR3 reads TGTGCCAGCAGCACATCCTCCTCATATGAGACCCAGTACTTC.

This clone has more than one count but fewer than ten. The V call is TRBV27, the J call TRBJ2-7; no definite D call. This CDR3 has 16 amino acids. V lost 5 bases, J lost 4 bases, and 21 bases lay in between. Germline lookup yields CDR1 MNHEY and CDR2 SMNVEV (reference sequence). The CDR3 reads CASSLAPTEVGYEQYF. DNA for the CDR3: TGTGCCAGCAGTCTTGCCCCAACAGAGGTAGGATACGAGCAGTACTTC.

This clone is a singleton in its sample. The genes are TRBV27 and TRBJ1-5; no clear D gene. Germline loops: CDR1 MNHEY, CDR2 SMNVEV (reference sequence). The CDR3 is 14 amino acids. Trimming stripped 2 bases from V and 6 bases from J, with 11 bases between. The CDR3 DNA reads TGTGCCAGCAGTTTAGCGACCTGGAGTCAGCCCCAGCATTTT. Translated, it gives CASSLATWSQPQHF.

This clone was counted only a few times. The rearrangement links TRBV4-2 to TRBJ2-1; the match to TRBD2 covers 8 bases. Germline V gives CDR1 LGHNA, CDR2 YNFKEQ. The J segment lost 2 bases and the V segment lost 0 bases, leaving 3 bases of the junction unmatched. This CDR3 has 16 amino acids. The CDR3 DNA is TGTGCCAGCAGCCAAGAGGGGCGGGGGGCCTACAATGAGCAGTTCTTC. It encodes CASSQEGRGAYNEQFF.

The J gene is TRBJ1-5, the V gene TRBV20-1; D unresolved. The CDR3 sequence is 13 residues long. V lost 3 bases, J lost 0 bases, and 6 bases lay in between. Germline V gene lookup returns CDR1 DFQATT and CDR2 SNEGSKA (reference sequence). CDR3 sequence (DNA): TGCAGTGCTAGTGCGGGTAGCAATCAGCCCCAGCATTTT. Protein: CSASAGSNQPQHF.

V and J are TRBV21-1 and TRBJ1-2. TRBV21-1 is deemed a pseudogene. The CDR3 has 15 residues. The CDR3 nucleotides read TGTGCCAGCAGCAAAGGGGTCAGCTCGAACTATGGCTACACCTTC. As protein: CASSKGVSSNYGYTF.

This clone was detected a few times. The V gene is TRBV14, the J gene TRBJ1-2; D gene uncertain. The CDR3 spans 12 residues. V lost 0 bases and J lost 5, with 4 bases in between. The germline V gene encodes CDR1 SGHDN and CDR2 FVKESK. This CDR3 is CASSQEGYGYTF. DNA of the CDR3: TGTGCCAGCAGCCAAGAGGGATATGGCTACACCTTC.